The 30 T cell receptor beta chains below were found in one sample sequenced in a study of CD8 T cells in Susac syndrome. A quantity of about 0.5 to 1 ug RNA underwent reverse transcription using random hexamers. TCRdb called the immunoSEQ multiplex PCR reads again in MiXCR, with one record for every CDR3 protein. The top ten clones hold around 0.08% of a sample with approximately 220,000 distinct CDR3 sequences, roughly 94% of them seen once. Sequencing used CD4+ T cells from PBMCs. The receptors were gathered from a human donor with multiple sclerosis.

V and J are TRBV5-1 and TRBJ1-1, with a weak D call TRBD1 (5 bases). V lost 5 bases to trimming and J lost 8 bases, with 16 bases between them. There are 13 residues in the CDR3. Germline assignment: CDR1 SGHRS and CDR2 YFSETQ. CDR3 amino acids: CASRLLTVKEAFF. The DNA of the CDR3 is TGCGCCAGCAGACTGTTGACAGTCAAAGAAGCTTTCTTT.

This clonotype has only one observation. The J gene is TRBJ2-1, the V gene TRBV2, with 8 positions matching TRBD2. V was pared by 5 bases and J by 6 bases, with 9 bases of the junction left unmatched. Germline CDR1 SNHLY, CDR2 FYNNEI. CDR3 length: 15 amino acids. This CDR3 is CASSPELAARNEQFF. CDR3 nucleotides: TGTGCCAGCAGTCCAGAACTAGCGGCACGCAATGAGCAGTTCTTC.

V gene TRBV9 combines with J gene TRBJ1-1; the D gene is possibly TRBD1 (6 bases). The CDR3 is made up of 16 amino acids. Looked up from germline, CDR1 is SGDLS and CDR2 is YYNGEE. Between the trimmed V and J ends, which lost 3 bases and 1 base, there was a span of 16 bases. CDR3 residues: CASSAPLGGANTEAFF. CDR3 bases: TGTGCCAGCAGCGCCCCGTTAGGGGGGGCGAACACTGAAGCTTTCTTT.

The CDR3 DNA follows: TGCAGTGCTAGTGGAACGGGACAGACCACAGATACGCAGTATTTT. It codes for CSASGTGQTTDTQYF. The chain employs TRBV20-1 and TRBJ2-3, with TRBD1 identical over 7 bases. V shed 3 bases, J shed 2 bases, and the junction held 8 bases outside the gene matches. This CDR3 region has 15 residues. Looked up from germline, CDR1 is DFQATT and CDR2 is SNEGSKA (reference sequence).

In DNA form, the CDR3 reads TGCAGTGCTAGAGTGGGGCTAGCATCAGATACGCAGTATTTT. This sequence encodes CSARVGLASDTQYF. The chain employs TRBV20-1 and TRBJ2-3, with D perhaps being TRBD1 or TRBD2 (5 bases each). Per germline, CDR1 DFQATT and CDR2 SNEGSKA (reference sequence). The V end lost 1 base, the J end lost 4 bases, and 12 bases lay between the germline ends. The CDR3 has 14 amino acids.

The chain recombines TRBV6-5 with TRBJ1-2; TRBD1 might be the D (6 bases). Germline lookup yields CDR1 MNHEY and CDR2 SVGAGI. V lost 7 bases to trimming and J lost 4 bases, with 19 bases between them. There are 15 residues in the CDR3. The CDR3 loop reads CASTDPAAGAYGYTF. Here the CDR3 DNA reads TGTGCCAGCACCGACCCAGCGGCAGGGGCCTATGGCTACACCTTC.

The chain employs TRBV20-1 and TRBJ1-6; tentative D call: TRBD1 (6 bases). Between the trimmed V and J ends, which lost 5 bases and 5 bases, there was a span of 13 bases. The CDR3 contains 14 residues. Germline V gives CDR1 DFQATT, CDR2 SNEGSKA (reference sequence). The CDR3, as DNA: TGCAGTGCTTCTATGACAGGAAATAATTCACCCCTCCACTTT. As protein: CSASMTGNNSPLHF.

V gene TRBV2 combines with J gene TRBJ2-1, with D perhaps TRBD2 (5 bases). Trimming removed 8 bases from V and 7 bases from J, with 15 bases in between. This CDR3 has 13 residues. Germline V lookup: CDR1 SNHLY, CDR2 FYNNEI. This chain's CDR3 is CASGSLMENEQFF. For the CDR3, the DNA is TGTGCCAGCGGGAGTCTCATGGAGAATGAGCAGTTCTTC.

The chain is built from TRBV7-9 and TRBJ1-3; weak D call: TRBD1 (5 bases). The V gene's germline CDR1 is SEHNR and CDR2 FQNEAQ (reference sequence). The V gene lost 1 base and the J gene lost 3 bases, with 13 bases spanning the gap. The CDR3 is made up of 16 amino acids. CDR3: CASSLEAGTVGNTIYF. The CDR3 DNA reads TGTGCCAGCAGCTTAGAGGCCGGGACGGTTGGAAACACCATATATTTT.

This clonotype was counted once. The chain is built from TRBV9 and TRBJ2-5, with 8 nucleotides matching TRBD2. Germline V lookup: CDR1 SGDLS, CDR2 YYNGEE. V trimming: 0 bases; J trimming: 2 bases; junction bases outside the gene matches: 9. The CDR3 length is 17 residues. CDR3 sequence (DNA): TGTGCCAGCAGCGTAGGGGGTAGCGGGGCGATACAAGAGACCCAGTACTTC. Amino acids: CASSVGGSGAIQETQYF.

The V and J genes are TRBV20-1 and TRBJ1-2; D possibly corresponds to TRBD1 (5 bases). Trimming shortened V by 0 bases and J by 6 bases, and 14 bases separated the two germline ends. CDR1 is DFQATT and CDR2 is SNEGSKA in the germline V gene (reference sequence). The CDR3 is 14 amino acids. The CDR3 sequence: CSARDATADHGYTF. In DNA, the CDR3 is TGCAGTGCTAGAGATGCGACAGCGGATCATGGCTACACCTTC.

V usage is TRBV20-1 and J usage is TRBJ2-5; 12 bases match TRBD2. This CDR3 region has 15 residues. V was clipped by 1 base and J by 5 bases; unmatched bases: 5. Germline CDR1 and CDR2: DFQATT and SNEGSKA (reference sequence). The CDR3 DNA sequence: TGCAGTGCTAGAGGGACTAGCGGGGTTGGTGAGACCCAGTACTTC. It is translated as CSARGTSGVGETQYF.

This chain connects TRBV11-3 to TRBJ1-1, with TRBD1 as a possible D gene (5 bases). Trimming took off 4 bases at V and 3 bases at J, with 12 bases between the two ends. The germline V gene encodes CDR1 SGHNT and CDR2 YENEEA. The CDR3 has 14 residues. CDR3 loop: CASSSGTTYTEAFF. The CDR3 DNA sequence: TGTGCCAGCAGCTCCGGGACTACTTACACTGAAGCTTTCTTT.

The chain carries TRBV12-3 or TRBV12-4 and TRBJ2-1; D is undetermined. This CDR3 spans 11 amino acids. Trimming shortened V by 8 bases and J by 4 bases, and 6 bases separated the two germline ends. The CDR3 coding sequence is TGTGCCAGCGGGCCGTACAATGAGCAGTTCTTC. Amino acid sequence: CASGPYNEQFF.

The V gene is TRBV29-1, the J gene TRBJ2-1; maybe TRBD2 (6 bases). The CDR3 contains 11 residues. The V gene's germline CDR1 is SQVTM and CDR2 ANQGSEA. Trimming cost V 4 bases and J 10 bases, with 11 bases left between them. The DNA for the CDR3 is TGCAGCGTTGGAGTAGCGGAAGAGCAGTTCTTC. Translating it yields CSVGVAEEQFF.

This chain connects TRBV30 to TRBJ1-2; D is unclear. Trimming stripped 2 bases from V and 6 bases from J, with 7 bases between. From germline, CDR1 is GTSNPN and CDR2 SVGIG (reference sequence). The CDR3 has 11 residues. CDR3 sequence: CAWSISNGYTF. CDR3 nucleotide sequence: TGTGCCTGGAGTATTTCTAATGGCTACACCTTC.

The chain employs TRBV2 and TRBJ2-7; D remains ambiguous. The CDR3 totals 14 residues. The V and J ends lost 2 bases and 6 bases respectively, with 14 bases between them. Germline V gene lookup returns CDR1 SNHLY and CDR2 FYNNEI. The CDR3, as DNA: TGTGCCAGCAGTGAAATGAGGTTAGCCGGCGAGCAGTACGTC. It is translated as CASSEMRLAGEQYV.

The rearrangement links TRBV29-1 to TRBJ2-6, with 7 bases lining up with TRBD1. The CDR3 extends over 15 amino acids. Germline CDR1 is SQVTM and CDR2 is ANQGSEA. With V trimmed by 4 bases and J by 4 bases, 7 bases remained unmatched. DNA for the CDR3: TGCAGCGTTGCGGGACAGAGTACCGGGGCCAACGTCCTGACTTTC. Protein: CSVAGQSTGANVLTF.

The rearrangement uses TRBV2 and TRBJ2-1, with TRBD2 as a possible D gene (5 bases). CDR1 is SNHLY and CDR2 is FYNNEI in the germline V gene. V shed 6 bases and J shed 0 bases, with 18 bases lying between them. This CDR3 has 17 amino acids. The chain's CDR3 is CASSLRAVISSYNEQFF. Here the CDR3 DNA reads TGTGCCAGCAGCTTGCGGGCGGTTATTAGCTCCTACAATGAGCAGTTCTTC.

The chain uses TRBV29-1 and TRBJ2-3; D uncertain. The CDR3 loop spans 12 amino acids. With 4 bases removed from V and 4 bases from J, the gap between germline ends came to 9 bases. CDR1 is SQVTM and CDR2 is ANQGSEA in the germline V gene. The CDR3 bases are TGCAGCGTTGTTTCAGGATCAGATACGCAGTATTTT. It is translated as CSVVSGSDTQYF.

V gene TRBV3-1 combines with J gene TRBJ1-1; 7 nucleotides agree with TRBD1. V gave up 4 bases and J gave up 7 bases; unmatched junction bases: 6. The CDR3 is 13 residues long. Germline values: CDR1 LGHDT, CDR2 YNNKEL (reference sequence). The CDR3 sequence: CASSPQGVGEAFF. The CDR3 bases are TGTGCCAGCAGCCCGCAGGGGGTGGGTGAAGCTTTCTTT.

This rearrangement joins TRBV29-1 to TRBJ1-1, with D possibly being TRBD1 (6 bases). The CDR3 contains 13 residues. V was clipped by 5 bases and J by 1 base, with 11 bases between them. Germline V lookup: CDR1 SQVTM, CDR2 ANQGSEA. The CDR3 reads CSVWDTANTEAFF. CDR3 bases: TGCAGCGTTTGGGACACTGCGAACACTGAAGCTTTCTTT. Full variable domain (outside the CDR3, taken from reference TRBV29-1 and TRBJ1-1): SAVISQKPSRDICQRGTSLTIQCQVDSQVTMMFWYRQQPGQSLTLIATANQGSEATYESGFVIDKFPISRPNLTFSTLTVSNMSPEDSSIYLCSVWDTANTEAFFGQGTRLTVV.

The chain joins TRBV20-1 to TRBJ1-1, with D maybe TRBD1 (6 bases). V was cut by 7 bases and J by 4 bases, with 13 bases left in between. The CDR3 has 12 amino acids. In germline, CDR1 is DFQATT, CDR2 SNEGSKA (reference sequence). The CDR3: CSGHKGGTEAFF. CDR3 in DNA: TGCAGTGGTCATAAAGGGGGCACTGAAGCTTTCTTT.

Regarding this clonotype: Germline is not matched at one junction end, which may reflect a read error. The chain is built from TRBV7-7 and TRBJ2-1, with a possible D match to TRBD1 (5 bases). Per the germline V gene, CDR1 is SSHAT and CDR2 is FNYEAQ (reference sequence). The CDR3 loop spans 13 amino acids. The CDR3, as DNA: TGTGCTAGCAGCCCAAATCAGGGCAATGAGCAGTTCTTC. This sequence encodes CASSPNQGNEQFF. The full variable domain, completed using reference TRBV7-7 and TRBJ2-1, is GAGVSQSPRYKVTKRGQDVTLRCDPISSHATLYWYQQALGQGPEFLTYFNYEAQPDKSGLPSDRFSAERPEGSISTLTIQRTEQRDSAMYRCASSPNQGNEQFFGPGTRLTVL.

The chain employs TRBV20-1 and TRBJ2-7; 7 positions agree with TRBD1. After removal of 3 bases from V and 0 bases from J, the junction contained 2 bases not matched to a gene. The V gene's germline CDR1 is DFQATT and CDR2 SNEGSKA (reference sequence). The CDR3 extends over 13 amino acids. CDR3 nucleotides: TGCAGTGCTAGGACAGGGAGCTCCTACGAGCAGTACGTC. It yields the protein CSARTGSSYEQYV.

The chain is built from TRBV3-1 and TRBJ1-1, with a possible D match to TRBD1 (5 bases). The V gene lost 1 base and the J gene lost 7 bases, with 7 bases spanning the gap. Germline CDR1 LGHDT, CDR2 YNNKEL (reference sequence). This CDR3 has 12 amino acids. The CDR3: CASSQGDLEAFF. The CDR3 DNA reads TGTGCCAGCAGCCAAGGGGACCTTGAAGCTTTCTTT.

This clonotype was seen once. In DNA, the CDR3 is TGTGCCAGCAGCTCTACGGGGGCGGCGCAGTATTTT. It encodes CASSSTGAAQYF. The chain links TRBV11-2 to TRBJ2-3; D is possibly TRBD1 or TRBD2 (6 bases each). CDR1 and CDR2 (germline): SGHAT, FQNNGV. The V end was cut by 4 bases, the J end by 10 bases, with 12 bases between. The CDR3 has 12 amino acids.

This rearrangement joins TRBV3-1 to TRBJ2-5, with no clear D. Trimming shortened V by 3 bases and J by 2 bases, and 10 bases separated the two germline ends. The CDR3 spans 14 residues. Per germline, CDR1 LGHDT and CDR2 YNNKEL (reference sequence). DNA of the CDR3: TGTGCCAGCAGCCACGCTGACGGACAAGAGACCCAGTACTTC. Its translation is CASSHADGQETQYF.

The chain recombines TRBV30 with TRBJ1-5; D possibly corresponds to TRBD1 (6 bases). CDR1 GTSNPN and CDR2 SVGIG come from the germline V gene (reference sequence). This CDR3 is 13 amino acids long. V lost 2 bases to trimming and J lost 3 bases, with 8 bases between them. CDR3 DNA sequence: TGTGCCTGGAGTTCAGGGGACAATCAGCCCCAGCATTTT. Translating it yields CAWSSGDNQPQHF. The full variable domain, with the rest looked up from reference TRBV30 and TRBJ1-5, is SQTIHQWPATLVQPVGSPLSLECTVEGTSNPNLYWYRQAAGRGLQLLFYSVGIGQISSEVPQNLSASRPQDRQFILSSKKLLLSDSGFYLCAWSSGDNQPQHFGDGTRLSIL.

This clonotype has just one count. This chain joins TRBV30 and TRBJ1-2; D is undetermined. Trimming removed 6 bases at V and 3 bases at J, with 8 bases between. CDR1 is GTSNPN, CDR2 SVGIG, per germline (reference sequence). There are 11 residues in the CDR3. CDR3 amino acids: CACRAHYGYTF. The CDR3 DNA follows: TGTGCCTGCCGGGCCCACTATGGCTACACCTTC.